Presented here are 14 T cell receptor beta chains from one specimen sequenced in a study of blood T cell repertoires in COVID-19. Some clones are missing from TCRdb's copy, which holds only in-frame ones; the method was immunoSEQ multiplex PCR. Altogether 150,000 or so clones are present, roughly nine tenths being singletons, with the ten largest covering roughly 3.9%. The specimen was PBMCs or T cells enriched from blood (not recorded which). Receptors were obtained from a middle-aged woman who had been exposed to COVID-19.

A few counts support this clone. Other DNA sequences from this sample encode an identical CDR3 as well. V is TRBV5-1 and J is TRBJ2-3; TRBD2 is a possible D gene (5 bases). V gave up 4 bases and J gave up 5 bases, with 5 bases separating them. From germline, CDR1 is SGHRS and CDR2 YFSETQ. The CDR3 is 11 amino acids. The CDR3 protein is CASSAGDTQYF. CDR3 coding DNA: TGCGCCAGCAGCGCGGGAGATACGCAGTATTTT. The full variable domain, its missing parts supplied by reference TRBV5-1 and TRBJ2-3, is KAGVTQTPRYLIKTRGQQVTLSCSPISGHRSVSWYQQTPGQGLQFLFEYFSETQRNKGNFPGRFSGRQFSNSRSEMNVSTLELGDSALYLCASSAGDTQYFGPGTRLTVL.

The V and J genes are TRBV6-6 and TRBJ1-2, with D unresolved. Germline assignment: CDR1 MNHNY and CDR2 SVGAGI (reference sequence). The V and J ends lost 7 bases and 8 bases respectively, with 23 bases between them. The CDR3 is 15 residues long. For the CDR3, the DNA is TGTGCCAGCATTCCCCTGGTAGGAGACGATGGAGGCTACACCTTC. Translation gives CASIPLVGDDGGYTF.

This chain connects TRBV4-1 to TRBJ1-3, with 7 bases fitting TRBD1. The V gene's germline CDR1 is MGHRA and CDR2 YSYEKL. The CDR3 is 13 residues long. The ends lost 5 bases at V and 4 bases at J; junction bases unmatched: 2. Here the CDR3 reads CASSSTGGNTIYF. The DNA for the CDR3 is TGCGCCAGCAGCTCGACAGGGGGAAACACCATATATTTT.

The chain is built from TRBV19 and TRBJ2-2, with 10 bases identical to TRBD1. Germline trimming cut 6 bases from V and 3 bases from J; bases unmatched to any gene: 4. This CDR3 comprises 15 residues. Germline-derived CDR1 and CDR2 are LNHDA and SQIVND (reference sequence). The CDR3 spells CASSPGTGDTGELFF. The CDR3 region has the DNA TGTGCCAGTAGCCCAGGGACAGGGGACACCGGGGAGCTGTTTTTT.

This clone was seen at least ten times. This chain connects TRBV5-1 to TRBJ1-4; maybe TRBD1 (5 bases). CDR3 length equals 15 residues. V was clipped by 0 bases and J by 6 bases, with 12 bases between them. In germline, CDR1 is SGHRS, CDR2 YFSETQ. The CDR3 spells CASSLGGGTDEKLFF. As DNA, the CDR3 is TGCGCCAGCAGCTTGGGCGGGGGAACGGATGAAAAACTGTTTTTT. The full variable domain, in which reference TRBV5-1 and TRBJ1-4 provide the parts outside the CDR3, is KAGVTQTPRYLIKTRGQQVTLSCSPISGHRSVSWYQQTPGQGLQFLFEYFSETQRNKGNFPGRFSGRQFSNSRSEMNVSTLELGDSALYLCASSLGGGTDEKLFFGSGTQLSVL.

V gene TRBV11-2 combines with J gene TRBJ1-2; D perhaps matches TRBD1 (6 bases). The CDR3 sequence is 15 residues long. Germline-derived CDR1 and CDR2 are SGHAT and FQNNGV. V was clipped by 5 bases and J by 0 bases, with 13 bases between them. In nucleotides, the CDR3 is TGTGCCAGCAGCCTCCCAGGGGCTACTAACTATGGCTACACCTTC. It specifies CASSLPGATNYGYTF.

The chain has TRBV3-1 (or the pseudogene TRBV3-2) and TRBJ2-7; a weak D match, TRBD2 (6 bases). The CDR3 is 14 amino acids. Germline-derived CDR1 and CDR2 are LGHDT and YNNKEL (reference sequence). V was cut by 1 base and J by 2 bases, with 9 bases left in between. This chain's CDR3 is CASSQAGAAYEQYF. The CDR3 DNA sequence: TGTGCCAGCAGCCAAGCGGGAGCAGCCTACGAGCAGTACTTC.

CDR3 DNA sequence: TGTGCCAGCGACAGGGGGAGCGAAAACACCATATATTTT. Protein: CASDRGSENTIYF. This chain joins TRBV28 and TRBJ1-3; 9 nucleotides line up with TRBD1. This CDR3 region has 13 residues. The V gene end was trimmed by 8 bases and the J gene end by 6 bases; junction bases not matched to a gene: 5. CDR1 is MDHEN, CDR2 SYDVKM, per germline.

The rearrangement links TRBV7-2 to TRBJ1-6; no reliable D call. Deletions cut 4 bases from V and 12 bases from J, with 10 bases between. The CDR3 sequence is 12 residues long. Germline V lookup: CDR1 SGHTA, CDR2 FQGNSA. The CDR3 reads CASSYELVPLHF. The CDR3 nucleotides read TGTGCCAGCAGCTACGAATTAGTACCCCTCCACTTT.

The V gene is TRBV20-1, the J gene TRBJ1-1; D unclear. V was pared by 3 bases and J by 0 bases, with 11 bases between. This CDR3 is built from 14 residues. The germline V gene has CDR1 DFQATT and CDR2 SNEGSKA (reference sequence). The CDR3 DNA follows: TGCAGTGCTAGTTCGGCGGCCGTGAACACTGAAGCTTTCTTT. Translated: CSASSAAVNTEAFF.

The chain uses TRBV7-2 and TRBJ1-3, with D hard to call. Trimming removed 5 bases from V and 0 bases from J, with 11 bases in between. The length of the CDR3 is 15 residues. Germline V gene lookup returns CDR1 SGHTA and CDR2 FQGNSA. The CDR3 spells CASSPLLGSGNTIYF. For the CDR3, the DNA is TGTGCCAGCAGCCCACTATTGGGCTCTGGAAACACCATATATTTT.

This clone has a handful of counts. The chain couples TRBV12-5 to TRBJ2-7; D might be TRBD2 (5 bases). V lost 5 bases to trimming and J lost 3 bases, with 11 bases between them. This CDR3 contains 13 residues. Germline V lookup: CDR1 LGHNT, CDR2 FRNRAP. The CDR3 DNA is TGTGCTAGTGGTGCCGGACTGGGCTACGAGCAGTACTTC. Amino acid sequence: CASGAGLGYEQYF.

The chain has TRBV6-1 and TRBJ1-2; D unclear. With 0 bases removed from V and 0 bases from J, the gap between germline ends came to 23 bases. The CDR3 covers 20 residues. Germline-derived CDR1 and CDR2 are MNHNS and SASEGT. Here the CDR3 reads CASSEALQVGTRGANYGYTF. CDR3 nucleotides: TGTGCCAGCAGTGAAGCGCTTCAGGTCGGCACCCGGGGTGCTAACTATGGCTACACCTTC.

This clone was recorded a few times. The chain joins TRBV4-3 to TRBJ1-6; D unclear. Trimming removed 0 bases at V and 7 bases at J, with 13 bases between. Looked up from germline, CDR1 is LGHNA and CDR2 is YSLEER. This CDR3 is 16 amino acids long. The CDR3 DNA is TGCGCCAGCAGCCAAGATCTGGCGGCTTACAATTCACCCCTCCACTTT. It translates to CASSQDLAAYNSPLHF.